This TCR beta chain was sequenced during a study of CD8 T cells in Susac syndrome. Sequencing of TCR beta was performed on blood CD8+ T cells and on blood CD4+ T cells. Matching for age and sex applied to the controls, who were healthy donors. The sample holds a few counts of this clonotype. Its target is unknown. The ends lost 4 bases at V and 5 bases at J; junction bases unmatched: 6. The length of the CDR3 is 14 residues. The V gene's germline CDR1 is LNHDA and CDR2 SQIVND (reference sequence). RNA totalling roughly 0.5 to 1 ug underwent reverse transcription with random hexamers. A multiplex approach, immunoSEQ multiplex PCR, amplified TCR beta CDR3 across 54 Vbeta and 13 Jbeta. TCRdb re-analysed the immunoSEQ multiplex PCR reads in MiXCR, keeping a single row per CDR3 protein. The sample holds roughly 200,000 distinct CDR3 sequences, roughly 94% seen once. Findings and limits, study-wide: The number of individuals included in the study's TCR sequencing and HLA analysis was acknowledged as relatively small.

The sample consisted of CD4+ T cells from PBMCs. The chain employs TRBV19 and TRBJ1-1, with TRBD1 matching 8 bases. This clonotype originated in a human donor in good health. The CDR3 reads CASSTTGGNTEAFF. The CDR3 DNA follows: TGTGCCAGTAGTACCACAGGGGGGAATACTGAAGCTTTCTTT.